This TCR beta chain comes out of a study of control samples from healthy donors and cancer patients (dated by TCRdb to 2020 to 2022). The germline V end is reduced by 8 bases and the J end by 0 bases; junction bases left unmatched: 4. The CDR3 numbers 13 residues from cysteine through phenylalanine. The CDR3 DNA has 39 bases and is translated from base 1. Per the germline V gene (reference sequence), MNHEY is the CDR1 and SMNVEV is the CDR2. Receptor libraries were prepared by the immunoSEQ multiplex PCR assay. In its TCRdb copy, this immuneACCESS table keeps in-frame sequences only and misses some clones. Where compared with another copy, unresolved V genes explain less than half of these, and the others have no known cause. This sample's table carries roughly 200,000 clones. More than 2% of the sample lies in the top ten. Comment on this clone: It lacks a known antigen.

The sequence was obtained from a woman in her 30s in good health. The chain employs TRBV27 and TRBJ2-7; TRBD2 fits 7 bases in the junction. The sequencing input was blood. The DNA sequence is given as TGTGCCAGCGGGGGGGGGAGCTCCTACGAGCAGTACTTC. Translated, this gives CASGGGSSYEQYF.